This T cell receptor (beta chain) emerged from a study of T-cell reconstitution after alpha-beta-depleted transplantation in children. Study results and limitations: A year had passed since transplant, and T-cell counts and diversity by then came mostly from newly produced T cells. Surviving recipient T cells and intrathymic progenitors accounted for some patients' high TCRbeta diversity at day 60. Alpha-beta T cells present about two months after transplant were reported to originate from several hundred expanded graft clones.

This clonotype was detected ten times or more. The antigen is unknown. Unique molecular identifiers were used to barcode this TCRbeta library. TCRdb re-called the PCR reads through MiXCR, storing one row per CDR3 protein. In the table there are approximately 170,000 distinct CDR3 sequences, over 8.5% of which are singletons. The TCR originated in a boy aged 2 to 9 with acute myeloid leukemia, due to receive a stem cell transplant. Material: PBMCs, obtained before TCRalphabeta/CD19-depleted stem cell transplant.

CDR3 region: CASSQGQGSRLSNQPQHF. In DNA, the CDR3 is TGTGCCAGCAGTCAGGGACAGGGATCTCGCCTTAGCAATCAGCCCCAGCATTTT. The chain recombines TRBV27 with TRBJ1-5; 9 bases map to TRBD1. The J segment lost 0 bases and the V segment lost 5 bases, leaving 11 bases of the junction unmatched. Germline-derived CDR1 and CDR2 are MNHEY and SMNVEV (reference sequence). The CDR3 sequence is 18 residues long.